This TCR beta chain was found in a study of cytomegalovirus exposure and HLA in healthy donors (dated by TCRdb to the late 2010s). Background for the entire study: According to an earlier analysis of 450 to 650 of the donors, 200 million or so T cells yielded 95 million to 140 million unique TCR beta sequences and 276 Gb of sequence data. About 320 gigabases of sequencing data and approximately 84 million unique TCR sequences were included in an early release covering around 600 HLA-typed donors. Of the roughly 420 genotyped donors, 80% to 90% were placed in the genetic ancestry cluster associated with self-reported Caucasian donors. The study aimed to test whether signatures of past pathogen exposure could be identified by cataloging public T cell receptors. The study profiled the T cell repertoires of about 640 subjects by immunosequencing and related them to cytomegalovirus serostatus. In addition to the first cohort of 666 subjects, a separate validation cohort of 130 or so different subjects was used. The study combined high-throughput TCR immunosequencing, statistical association of individual TCRs with disease status, and machine learning to predict cytomegalovirus infection status. In a later analysis, previously published TCR beta repertoires from 666 donors were re-analyzed and high-resolution HLA genotyping was added so that TCR occurrence patterns could be studied. The later analysis used no new phenotypic data to find candidate immune exposures, relying instead on TCR beta sequences and their occurrence across donors. In an earlier analysis of roughly 600 of the donors, high-throughput TCR beta sequencing was used to judge whether each TCR beta V gene segment behaved as functional or pseudogenic. Donor age, sex, ethnicity and CMV serostatus were collected together with the repertoire data. In a later genetic analysis, genome-wide SNP genotypes for 398 of the 666 donors were used, and that subset was treated as a discovery cohort. Every discovery cohort repertoire had been produced on one sequencing platform. HLA typing included class I and class II loci at four-digit resolution. The number of typed donors differed by locus: roughly 629-640 for A, B, C, DRB1 and DQB1; 500 to 550 for DQA1; approximately 600 for DPA1; and roughly 490 for DPB1. A handful of DR-DQ haplotypes were handled as single units for association and clustering because linkage in the cohort was strong. Across some 400 genotyped donors of the cohort, an average of roughly 200,000 unique TCR beta nucleotide sequences per donor were sequenced, and roughly 20% of those sequences were non-productive. Overall study outcomes, separate from this receptor: In a later analysis, HLA-associated TCR beta chains showed more clonal expansion and lower generation probabilities than non-associated chains that were equally common. Presence/absence analyses assumed roughly uniform sequencing depth across donors, an assumption that may not hold. Specific HLA alleles were associated with 15,000 to 20,000 TCR beta sequences at a false discovery rate of 0.05 in a later analysis. A further reported finding was that TCR beta sequences accurately predicted the HLA-A and HLA-B alleles for most subjects in the first cohort. In a later genetic analysis, fewer N-insertions in productive TCRs were reported among donors in an Asian-associated ancestry cluster than the approximately 710-donor mean. In a later analysis, most CMV-associated TCR beta chains were found to appear HLA-restricted, with HLA associations seemingly driven largely by CMV exposure. Three of the identified cytomegalovirus-associated TCR beta chains were confirmed in vitro to be specific for cytomegalovirus antigens. Broadly in line with IMGT annotations, most TCR beta V segments showed up in productive rearrangements about 87% or about 30% of the time in an earlier analysis of 450 to 750 of the donors. A cluster of highly shared sequence variants was judged likely to represent a technical artifact of the sequencing pipeline. A total of 150 or so TCR beta chains were listed by the study as associated with cytomegalovirus. Strong co-occurrence of HLA alleles, especially DR and DQ, made assigning TCR associations to individual alleles difficult. V-gene and J-gene trimming of TCR beta chains was associated with a missense DCLRE1C variant in a later genetic analysis, and the association was replicated in an independent cohort. Because HLA typing was unavailable for some donors at each locus, only the typed subset was used in association tests. The cohort was sequenced for TCR beta chains only, and without alpha or paired-chain data the features that could be detected were limited. Correlated functional status among segregating V segments might reflect linkage disequilibrium, but an unknown experimental factor could not be ruled out. According to the authors, the approach could potentially be generalized to other disease states and immunological phenotypes. The classifier was reported to diagnose cytomegalovirus status with high specificity and sensitivity in both the original cohort and the validation cohort. Some IMGT-functional V segments, including TRBV6-2 and TRBV6-3, could not be told apart with the 87-base-pair reads, so those segments were excluded. Approximately 18 rarely observed V segments, including chromosome 9 orphons, were excluded from the earlier analysis of several hundred of the donors because counts were too low. Across donors, most TCR sequences were observed very rarely, whereas some public TCRs were present in many individuals. Several of the top co-occurrence clusters appeared to be linked to parvovirus B19, influenza, CMV and Epstein-Barr virus, according to a later analysis. The only immune exposure information available for the cohort was CMV serostatus. In a later analysis, the rate of TCR association differed among HLA loci, with DRB1 alleles having the most associated TCRs and HLA-C alleles having the fewest.

Library prep was done by the immunoSEQ multiplex PCR assay. For the multiplex PCR, a mixture combining 60 forward primers for TCR Vbeta segments and 13 reverse primers for TCR Jbeta segments was used. The CDR3 region of rearranged TCR beta genes was amplified from genomic DNA with a multiplex PCR assay. The Illumina HiSeq System was used to sequence the amplified TCR beta libraries as 87-base-pair reads. Per the source publication's procedure: In a later analysis, approximately 74 million unique TCR beta chains were counted across the 650 to 700 repertoires, and roughly 11 million of these chains were shared by at least two donors. Raw reads were error-corrected and collapsed into unique sequences with a nearest-neighbor algorithm that merged closely related sequences to remove PCR and sequencing errors. CDR3 sequences were aligned to IMGT reference sequences to assign V, D and J gene segments. Each retained sequence needed at least a six-nucleotide match to both a V gene segment and a J gene segment. A rearrangement counted as productive if the CDR3 had no stop codons and remained in frame with V and J, and every other rearrangement counted as non-productive. Following IMGT convention, CDR3 was defined as the stretch from the second conserved V-encoded cysteine up to the conserved J-encoded phenylalanine. The earlier analysis of 587 of the donors excluded sequences that lacked an unambiguous match to a single V gene segment. In an earlier analysis of roughly 600 of the donors, a V segment was called functional when productive rearrangements were above 56.7%, and segregating when the standard deviation between donors exceeded 5%. To diagnose cytomegalovirus status from the catalog of TCR beta chain sequences, a statistical classification framework was built. V and J gene assignment, in a later analysis, came from comparing TCR nucleotide sequences with IMGT/GENE-DB human TR gene sequences. In a later analysis, CDR3 sequences and most-parsimonious VDJ recombination scenarios were assigned using the TCRdist pipeline. A later analysis defined each TCR beta chain by its CDR3 amino acid sequence plus V-gene family, and excluded reads lacking a unique V-gene family. In a later analysis, around 600 highly shared, low-generation-probability nucleotide sequences were removed to address suspected cross-contamination and a sequencing artifact. In a later analysis, a clonal expansion index was calculated for each public chain from normalized within-repertoire ranks of inferred template counts. In a later analysis, generation probabilities were computed using a VDJ recombination model fitted to out-of-frame rearrangements, and the results were checked against IGoR. A later analysis scored TCR-TCR, TCR-HLA and TCR-CMV co-occurrence with hypergeometric tests, applying a repertoire-size bias correction to TCR pairs. False discovery rates were estimated in a later analysis by permuting HLA or CMV assignments 20 times. A later analysis grouped co-occurring TCRs with DBSCAN, adding TCRdist sequence similarity when clustering within HLA-allele-positive subsets. For co-occurrence clustering, repertoires with fewer than 30,000 or more than 120,000 public chains were excluded, along with four or five repertoires with anomalous nucleotide sharing. The immuneACCESS repertoire file appears here via TCRdb, limited to in-frame rearrangements. These files lack a portion of the clones; in checked studies, under half of the deficit traces to unresolved V genes, and the cause of the others is not known. D and trimming were read from the DNA, whereas the V and J calls and clone size are those reported in that table. For this sample the table gives approximately 110,000 clones, of which roughly four fifths were detected only once. The top ten clonotypes cover roughly 2% of the sample.

The cohort consisted of some 670 healthy bone marrow donors. All cohort members were sampled while nominally healthy, although unrecorded immune exposures were likely present. The donor tested CMV seronegative and was one of the 352 seronegative cohort members. Every donor gave a peripheral blood sample, and the peripheral blood mononuclear cells from that sample were used for TCR beta sequencing. Genomic DNA was extracted from the blood cell samples with the Qiagen DNeasy Blood Extraction Kit. Its CDR3 holds 14 amino acids, cysteine through phenylalanine. Just CDR3 DNA is preserved here, 42 bases in frame from base 1. V loses 3 bases, J loses 10 bases, and the germline ends lie 13 bases apart. The germline V gene yields SNHLY for CDR1 and FYNNEI for CDR2. As concerns this clone: Its antigen is currently not known. Nothing much larger sits one base from this clone, and base qualities are not available.

The clonotype originates from a man aged 45-60 years in good health and CMV-seronegative. Sequencing was performed on PBMCs. The chain links TRBV2 with TRBJ1-6, with the D gene call left open. The CDR3 protein sequence reads: CASSDSPANSPLHF. DNA sequence: TGTGCCAGCAGTGATAGCCCAGCTAACTCACCCCTCCACTTT.